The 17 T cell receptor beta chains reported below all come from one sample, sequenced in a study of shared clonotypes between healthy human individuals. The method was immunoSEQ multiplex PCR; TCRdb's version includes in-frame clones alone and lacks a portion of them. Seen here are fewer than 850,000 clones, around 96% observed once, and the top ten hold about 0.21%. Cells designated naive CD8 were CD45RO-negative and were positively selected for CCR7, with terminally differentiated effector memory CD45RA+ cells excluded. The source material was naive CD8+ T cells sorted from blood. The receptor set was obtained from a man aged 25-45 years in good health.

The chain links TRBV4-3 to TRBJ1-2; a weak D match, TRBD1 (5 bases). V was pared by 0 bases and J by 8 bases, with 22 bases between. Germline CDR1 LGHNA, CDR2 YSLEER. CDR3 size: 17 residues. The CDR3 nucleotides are TGCGCCAGCAGCCAAGATTTTCGATTGGGAGGGGCTGTAGGCTACACCTTC. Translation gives CASSQDFRLGGAVGYTF.

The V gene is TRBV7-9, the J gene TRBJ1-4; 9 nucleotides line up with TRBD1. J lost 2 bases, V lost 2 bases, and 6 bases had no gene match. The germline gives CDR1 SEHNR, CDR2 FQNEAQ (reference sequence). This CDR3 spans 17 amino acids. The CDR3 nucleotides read TGTGCCAGCAGCTTAAGCGGGACAGGGTTCACTAATGAAAAACTGTTTTTT. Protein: CASSLSGTGFTNEKLFF.

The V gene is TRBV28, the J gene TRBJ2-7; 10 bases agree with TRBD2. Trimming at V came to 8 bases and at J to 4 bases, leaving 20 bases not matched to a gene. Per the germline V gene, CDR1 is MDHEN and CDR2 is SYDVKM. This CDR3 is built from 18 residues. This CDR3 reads CASPFLGSASGSVYEQYF. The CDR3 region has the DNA TGTGCCAGCCCCTTCCTGGGCTCGGCTAGCGGGAGTGTGTACGAGCAGTACTTC.

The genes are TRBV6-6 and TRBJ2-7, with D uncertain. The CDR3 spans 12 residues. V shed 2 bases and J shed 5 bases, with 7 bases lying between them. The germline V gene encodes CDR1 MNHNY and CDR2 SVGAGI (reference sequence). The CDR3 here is CASSYRLNEQYF. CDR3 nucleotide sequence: TGTGCCAGCAGTTACCGGCTAAACGAGCAGTACTTC.

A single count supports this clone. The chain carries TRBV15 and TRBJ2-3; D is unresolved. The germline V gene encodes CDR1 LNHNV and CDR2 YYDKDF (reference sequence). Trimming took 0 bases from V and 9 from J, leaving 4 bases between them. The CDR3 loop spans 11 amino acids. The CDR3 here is CATSRDETQYF. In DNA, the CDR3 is TGTGCCACCAGCAGAGATGAAACGCAGTATTTT.

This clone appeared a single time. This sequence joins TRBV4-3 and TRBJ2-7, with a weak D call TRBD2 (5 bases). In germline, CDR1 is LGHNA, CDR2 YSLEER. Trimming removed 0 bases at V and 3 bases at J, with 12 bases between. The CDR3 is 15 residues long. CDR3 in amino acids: CASSQDRRGNYEQYF. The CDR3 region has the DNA TGCGCCAGCAGCCAAGATCGTCGGGGAAACTACGAGCAGTACTTC.

The CDR3 reads CASSSGPAGAQYF. Written as DNA, the CDR3 is TGTGCCAGCAGTTCCGGACCGGCAGGAGCGCAGTATTTT. V usage is TRBV27 and J usage is TRBJ2-3; D remains ambiguous. Germline V CDR1 and CDR2: MNHEY, SMNVEV (reference sequence). V lost 4 bases, J lost 10 bases, and 15 bases lay in between. The CDR3 is 13 amino acids.

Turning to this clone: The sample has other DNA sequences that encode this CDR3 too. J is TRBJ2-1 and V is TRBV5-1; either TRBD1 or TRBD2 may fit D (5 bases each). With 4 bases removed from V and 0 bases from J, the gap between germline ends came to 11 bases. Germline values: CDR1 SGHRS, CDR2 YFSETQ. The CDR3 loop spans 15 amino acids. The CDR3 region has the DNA TGCGCCAGCAGCCTGGGGACGAGCTCCTACAATGAGCAGTTCTTC. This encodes CASSLGTSSYNEQFF.

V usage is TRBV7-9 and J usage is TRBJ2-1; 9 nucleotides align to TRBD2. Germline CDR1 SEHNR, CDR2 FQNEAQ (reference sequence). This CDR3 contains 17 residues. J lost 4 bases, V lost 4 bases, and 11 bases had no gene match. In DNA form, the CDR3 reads TGTGCCAGCAGCTCTCCTAGACTAGCGGAACCGTACAATGAGCAGTTCTTC. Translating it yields CASSSPRLAEPYNEQFF.

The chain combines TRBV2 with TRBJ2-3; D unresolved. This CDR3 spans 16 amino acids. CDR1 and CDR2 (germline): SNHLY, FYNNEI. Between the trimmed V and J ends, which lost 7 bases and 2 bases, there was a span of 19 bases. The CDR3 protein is CASTRAVGEPTDTQYF. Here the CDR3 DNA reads TGTGCCAGCACTCGGGCAGTCGGAGAACCCACAGATACGCAGTATTTT.

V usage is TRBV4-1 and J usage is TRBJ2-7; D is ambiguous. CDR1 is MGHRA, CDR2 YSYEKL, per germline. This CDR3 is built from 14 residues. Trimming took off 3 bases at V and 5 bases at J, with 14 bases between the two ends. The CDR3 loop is CASSQDSAYDEQYF. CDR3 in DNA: TGCGCCAGCAGCCAGGATAGTGCGTACGACGAGCAGTACTTC.

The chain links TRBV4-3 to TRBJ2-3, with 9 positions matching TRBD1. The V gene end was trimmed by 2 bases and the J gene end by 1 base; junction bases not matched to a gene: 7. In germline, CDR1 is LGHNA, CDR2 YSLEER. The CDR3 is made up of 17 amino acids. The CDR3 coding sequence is TGCGCCAGCAGCCAAAACACAGGGGGCGCCCGCACAGATACGCAGTATTTT. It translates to CASSQNTGGARTDTQYF.

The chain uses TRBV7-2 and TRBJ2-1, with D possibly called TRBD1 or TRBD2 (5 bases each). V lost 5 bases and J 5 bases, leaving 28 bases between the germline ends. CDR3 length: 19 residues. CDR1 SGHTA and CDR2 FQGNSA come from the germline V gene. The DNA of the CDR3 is TGTGCCAGCAGCACAAGTCCCTTAAGCTCCGGGACGTTTGACAATGAGCAGTTCTTC. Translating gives CASSTSPLSSGTFDNEQFF.

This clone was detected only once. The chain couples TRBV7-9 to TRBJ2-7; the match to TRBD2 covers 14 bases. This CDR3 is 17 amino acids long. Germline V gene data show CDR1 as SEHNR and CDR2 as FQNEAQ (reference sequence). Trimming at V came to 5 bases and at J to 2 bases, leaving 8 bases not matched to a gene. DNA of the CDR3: TGTGCCAGCAGCCCAATTGGGACTAGCGGGAGACCCTACGAGCAGTACTTC. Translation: CASSPIGTSGRPYEQYF.

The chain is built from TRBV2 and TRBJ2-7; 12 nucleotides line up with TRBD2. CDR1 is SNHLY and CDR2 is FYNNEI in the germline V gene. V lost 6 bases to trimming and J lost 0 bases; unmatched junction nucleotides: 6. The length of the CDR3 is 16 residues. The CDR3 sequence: CASRDTSGRISYEQYF. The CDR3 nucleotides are TGTGCCAGCAGGGACACTAGCGGGAGGATCTCCTACGAGCAGTACTTC.

The CDR3 DNA reads as TGTGCCAGGCCTTACAGGGGACTAGCTATCTACGAGCAGTACTTC. It codes for CARPYRGLAIYEQYF. The gene calls are TRBV6-9 and TRBJ2-7, with 9 bases aligning to TRBD2. Losses at the gene ends were 9 bases for V and 3 bases for J; bases not matched to a gene: 12. The V gene's germline CDR1 is MNHGY and CDR2 SVAAGI. The CDR3 has 15 amino acids.

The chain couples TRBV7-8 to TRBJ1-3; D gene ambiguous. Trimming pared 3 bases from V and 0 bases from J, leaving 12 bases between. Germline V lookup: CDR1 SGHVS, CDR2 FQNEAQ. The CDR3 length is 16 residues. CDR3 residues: CASSLGIGSSGNTIYF. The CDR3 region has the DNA TGTGCCAGCAGCTTGGGGATTGGGAGCTCTGGAAACACCATATATTTT.